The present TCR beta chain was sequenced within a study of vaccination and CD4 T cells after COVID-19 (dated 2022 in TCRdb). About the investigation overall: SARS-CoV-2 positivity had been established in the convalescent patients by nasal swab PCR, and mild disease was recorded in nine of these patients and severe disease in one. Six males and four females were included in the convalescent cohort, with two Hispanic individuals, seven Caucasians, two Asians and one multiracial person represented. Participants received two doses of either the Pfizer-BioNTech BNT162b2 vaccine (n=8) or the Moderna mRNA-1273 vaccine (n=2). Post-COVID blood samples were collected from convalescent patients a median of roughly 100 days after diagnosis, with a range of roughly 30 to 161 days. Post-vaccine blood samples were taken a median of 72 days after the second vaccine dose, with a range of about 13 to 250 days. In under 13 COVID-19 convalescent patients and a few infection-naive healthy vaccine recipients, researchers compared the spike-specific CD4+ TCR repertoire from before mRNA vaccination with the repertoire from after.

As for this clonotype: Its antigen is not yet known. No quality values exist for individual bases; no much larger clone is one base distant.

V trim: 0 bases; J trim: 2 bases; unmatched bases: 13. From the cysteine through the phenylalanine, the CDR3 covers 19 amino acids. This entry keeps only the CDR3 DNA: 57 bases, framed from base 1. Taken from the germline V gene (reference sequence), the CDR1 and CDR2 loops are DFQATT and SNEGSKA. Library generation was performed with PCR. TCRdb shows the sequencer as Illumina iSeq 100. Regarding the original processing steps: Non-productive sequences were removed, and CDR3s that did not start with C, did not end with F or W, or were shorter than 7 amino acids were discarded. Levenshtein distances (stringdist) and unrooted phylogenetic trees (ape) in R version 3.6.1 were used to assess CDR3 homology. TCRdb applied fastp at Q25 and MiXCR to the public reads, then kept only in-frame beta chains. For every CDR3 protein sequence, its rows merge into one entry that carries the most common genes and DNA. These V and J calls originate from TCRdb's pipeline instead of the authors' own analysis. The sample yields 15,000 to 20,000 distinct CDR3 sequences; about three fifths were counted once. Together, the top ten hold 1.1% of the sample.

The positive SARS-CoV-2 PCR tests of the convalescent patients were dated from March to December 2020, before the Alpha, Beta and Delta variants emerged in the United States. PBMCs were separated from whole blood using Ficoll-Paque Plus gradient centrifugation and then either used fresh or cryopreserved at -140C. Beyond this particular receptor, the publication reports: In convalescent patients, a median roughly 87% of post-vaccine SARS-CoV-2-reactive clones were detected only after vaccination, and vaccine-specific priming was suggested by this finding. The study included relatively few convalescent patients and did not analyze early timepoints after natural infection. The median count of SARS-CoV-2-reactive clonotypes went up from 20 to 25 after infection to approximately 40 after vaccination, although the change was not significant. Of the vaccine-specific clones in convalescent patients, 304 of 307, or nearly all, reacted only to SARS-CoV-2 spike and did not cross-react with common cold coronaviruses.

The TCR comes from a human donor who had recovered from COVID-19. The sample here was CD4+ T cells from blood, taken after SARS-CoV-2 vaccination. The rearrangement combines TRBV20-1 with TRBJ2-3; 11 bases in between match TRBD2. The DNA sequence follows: TGCAGTGCTAGAGATTCTCGTAGCGGGAGGGCCTGGCCCACAGATACGCAGTATTTT. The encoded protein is CSARDSRSGRAWPTDTQYF.